Below are 11 T cell receptor beta chains sequenced from a single sample in a study of cytomegalovirus exposure and HLA in healthy donors. The PCR contained 60 Vbeta and 13 Jbeta primers. Sequenced by immunoSEQ multiplex PCR; TCRdb stores in-frame clones only, minus some. The sample shows over 150,000 clones, 77% of them seen only once. The sequencing sample was made of PBMCs. These TCRs come from a man aged 30 to 45 in good health and CMV-seropositive.

V and J are TRBV6-1 and TRBJ1-1; D is ambiguous. Trimming shortened V by 8 bases and J by 0 bases, and 7 bases separated the two germline ends. The germline CDR1 and CDR2 sequences are MNHNS and SASEGT. There are 12 residues in the CDR3. The CDR3 sequence is CASARMNTEAFF. The CDR3 coding sequence is TGTGCCAGCGCCAGAATGAACACTGAAGCTTTCTTT.

The V call is TRBV30, the J call TRBJ1-5, with D hard to call. The germline V gene encodes CDR1 GTSNPN and CDR2 SVGIG (reference sequence). The V and J ends lost 4 bases and 4 bases respectively, with 2 bases between them. The CDR3 length is 10 residues. CDR3 in DNA: TGTGCCTGGATAAATCAGCCCCAGCATTTT. This sequence encodes CAWINQPQHF.

The V gene is TRBV12-5, the J gene TRBJ2-1; D is undetermined. Germline CDR1 reads LGHNT; CDR2 reads FRNRAP. The CDR3 length is 14 residues. V was shortened by 6 bases and J by 0 bases, with 9 bases between the two germline ends. Written as DNA, the CDR3 is TGTGCTAGTGGCACAACTAACTCCTACAATGAGCAGTTCTTC. This translates into CASGTTNSYNEQFF.

As DNA, the CDR3 is TGCAGCGCCAGACCTCGGGAAGGAGGTGAAGCTTTCTTT. Its protein is CSARPREGGEAFF. The chain links TRBV29-1 to TRBJ1-1; D unclear. The CDR3 has 13 amino acids. Germline V gene data show CDR1 as SQVTM and CDR2 as ANQGSEA. The V end was cut by 7 bases, the J end by 7 bases, with 19 bases between.

The chain links TRBV5-1 to TRBJ1-2, with D possibly being TRBD1 (5 bases). CDR3 length equals 18 residues. Trimming stripped 0 bases from V and 0 bases from J, with 18 bases between. The V gene's germline CDR1 is SGHRS and CDR2 YFSETQ. CDR3 nucleotides: TGCGCCAGCAGCTTGGAATCCGACAGCCAAAACCCTAACTATGGCTACACCTTC. It encodes CASSLESDSQNPNYGYTF.

The CDR3 DNA reads as TGTGCCAGCAGTTACCCTCCGTGGGGGCAAAACTCCTACGAGCAGTACTTC. The encoded protein is CASSYPPWGQNSYEQYF. V usage is TRBV28 and J usage is TRBJ2-7; TRBD1 might be the D (6 bases). The CDR3 extends over 17 amino acids. The V gene's germline CDR1 is MDHEN and CDR2 SYDVKM. Trimming shortened V by 4 bases and J by 0 bases, and 19 bases separated the two germline ends.

A remark on this clone: A junction end diverges from the germline sequence, so it may reflect a read error. The V and J genes are TRBV4-1 and TRBJ1-1; unclear D gene. The CDR3 contains 16 residues. The V gene's germline CDR1 is MGHRA and CDR2 YSYEKL. The CDR3 nucleotides read TGCGCCAGCAACCAAGGTTGGCCGACGGGGAACACTGAAGCTTTCTTT. This translates into CASNQGWPTGNTEAFF.

This clone was seen a handful of times. The V gene is TRBV4-3, the J gene TRBJ2-1, with TRBD2 matching 13 bases. The CDR3 covers 16 residues. V lost 0 bases, J lost 7 bases, and 3 bases stayed unmatched. Germline CDR1 reads LGHNA; CDR2 reads YSLEER. CDR3 coding DNA: TGCGCCAGCAGCCAAGAGGGACTAGCGGGGAGGAATGAGCAGTTCTTC. Translation: CASSQEGLAGRNEQFF.

J is TRBJ2-3 and V is TRBV2; 7 bases agree with TRBD2. V lost 8 bases and J lost 0; bases outside the gene matches: 5. This CDR3 contains 14 residues. The germline V gene encodes CDR1 SNHLY and CDR2 FYNNEI. This CDR3 is CASRAGYSTDTQYF. CDR3 DNA sequence: TGTGCCAGCCGAGCGGGGTATAGCACAGATACGCAGTATTTT.

This chain links TRBV30 with TRBJ2-2; 12 nucleotides align to TRBD2. CDR3 length: 17 residues. V shed 3 bases and J 0 bases; nucleotides not matched to a gene: 5. From germline, CDR1 is GTSNPN and CDR2 SVGIG (reference sequence). CDR3 coding DNA: TGTGCCTGGAGACTAGCGGGGGGAGGTACGAACACCGGGGAGCTGTTTTTT. Amino acid sequence: CAWRLAGGGTNTGELFF. The full variable domain, completed using reference TRBV30 and TRBJ2-2, is SQTIHQWPATLVQPVGSPLSLECTVEGTSNPNLYWYRQAAGRGLQLLFYSVGIGQISSEVPQNLSASRPQDRQFILSSKKLLLSDSGFYLCAWRLAGGGTNTGELFFGEGSRLTVL.

V gene TRBV27 combines with J gene TRBJ1-6, with TRBD1 identical over 10 bases. This CDR3 is built from 15 residues. V lost 5 bases and J lost 9; bases outside the gene matches: 7. Germline V CDR1 and CDR2: MNHEY, SMNVEV (reference sequence). The CDR3 DNA sequence: TGTGCCAGCAGTCCGACAGGGGGCTTCAGTTCACCCCTCCACTTT. The encoded protein is CASSPTGGFSSPLHF.